The present TCR beta chain was sequenced within a study of beta chain features in type 1 diabetes (dated by TCRdb to 2016 to 2018). Context from the whole study: Mean age, gender distribution, total cell number and subset yield were not different between patients and healthy donors. A total of approximately 100 million sorted cells were examined across all samples, and the number of cells per subset was strongly correlated with RNA yield. The study compared TCRB repertoires of sorted circulating CD4+ T cell subsets between recently diagnosed type 1 diabetes patients and matched healthy donors. Whereas all 30 or so donors provided naive and central memory subsets, regulatory and stem cell-like memory subsets were isolated from just 8 patients and roughly 8 healthy donors. Overall study results and their limits: Naive, central memory and regulatory TCRB repertoires appeared more similar among patients than among healthy donors. Shorter templates might have been favored by PCR, but patient and control samples were amplified and corrected together, so both groups would have been affected equally by any skew. Sequencing cDNA rather than genomic DNA could over-represent highly expressing activated cells, although activation and CD3 levels did not differ between groups. Type 1 diabetes patients showed a moderate but significant shortening of TCRB CDR3 length in all four CD4+ subsets. At VDJ recombination sites, patients with type 1 diabetes made fewer insertions and deleted more nucleotides, a pattern implying thymic rearrangement abnormalities. Because the HLA sub-analyses included only small numbers of individuals, any influence of HLA type on TCRB rearrangement was left unresolved.

The entire amount of isolated RNA was reverse transcribed using the High Capacity cDNA Reverse Transcription Kit, so the sequenced TCRB transcripts were expressed ones. Deep immunoSEQ sequencing was performed on naive, central memory and regulatory T cell samples, with an average of roughly 3.5 million total reads per sample. Sorted cells were lysed in RLT buffer and RNA was extracted with DNase-treated RNeasy Micro or Mini kits, depending on cell number. Each cell subset was processed on its own to prevent cross-contamination, while patient and healthy donor samples were processed together. TCRB sequences were amplified from cDNA with the immunoSEQ multiplex PCR, producing 87-bp fragments spanning the CDR3 region. Sequencing of the amplicons was performed on the Illumina HiSeq platform. Per the authors' processing: Synthetic template baselines were used to correct PCR bias computationally, reads within Hamming distance 2 were collapsed, and singletons that could not be merged were discarded. Reads were aligned against IMGT to assign V, D and J genes, CDR3 length and insertions or deletions at six rearrangement sites. Within each subset, clonotype counts were normalized to sorted cell number, and only after that were true diversity and Gini coefficients computed with the tcR R package. The overlap coefficient, calculated on TCRB nucleotide sequences, was used to measure repertoire sharing. TCRdb retrieved this table from immuneACCESS and kept in-frame rearrangements only. Not all clones are present; in checked studies, unresolved V genes account for under half, and no reason is known for the remainder. V, J and clone size are those of that table, while D and trimming were read from the DNA. The sample data list some 360,000 clones, and 9.6% of these were observed just once. About 0.64% of the sample lies in the top ten.

In the germline V gene, CDR1 corresponds to MDHEN and CDR2 to SYDVKM. The CDR3 starts with the cysteine, ends with the phenylalanine, and has 14 residues. The only DNA kept is the CDR3, 42 bases in frame from the first base. Worth noting for this clone: The target of this receptor is not known. At one end, the junction sequence differs from germline, possibly due to a read error.

From each donor, a single peripheral blood sample of about 120 mL on average was drawn into heparinised tubes. A BD FACSAria II was used to sort naive, central memory, regulatory and stem cell-like memory CD4+ T cells with a panel that included CD45RO, CCR7, CD25, CD127, CD95 and CD27. Every sorted population had a purity above 95%. Right away, PBMCs were isolated by Lymphoprep density gradient centrifugation and were stained directly, with no culture step. Samples were stained and sorted in pairs, with one healthy donor and one patient per experiment, so that batch effects were minimized. The clonotype was recovered from a man aged 25 to 40 with type 1 diabetes. The rearranged segments are TRBV28 and TRBJ2-6; no confident D gene assignment can be made. Sequences were obtained from central memory CD4+ T cells from blood. The DNA sequence reads TGTGCCAGCTGTTTGCTCTCTGGGGCCAACGTCCTGACTTTC. Translated, this is CASCLLSGANVLTF.